The next 14 T cell receptor beta chains were all read from a single sample in a study of cytomegalovirus exposure and HLA in healthy donors (dated by TCRdb to about 2017). Preparation of the library involved the immunoSEQ multiplex PCR assay. For the multiplex PCR, a mixture combining 60 forward primers for TCR Vbeta segments and 13 reverse primers for TCR Jbeta segments was used. The source is immuneACCESS, and TCRdb retained only in-frame sequences with V and J called. Part of the clones is not carried over; for the studies checked, unresolved V genes explain less than half of this, and the remainder is unexplained. The sample table records some 110,000 clones. The top ten hold 5.5% to 8% of the sample. Sequenced input: PBMCs. The receptors shown here come from a man aged 35 to 55 in good health and CMV-seropositive.

This chain links TRBV5-1 with TRBJ2-7, with 7 bases lining up with TRBD1. CDR1 is SGHRS, CDR2 YFSETQ, per germline. The CDR3 extends over 16 amino acids. Unmatched junction bases numbered 15, after V lost 4 bases and J lost 5 bases. CDR3 nucleotides: TGCGCCAGCAGCCTCCCCGGGGACAGAGTCGGCGACGAGCAGTACTTC. It encodes CASSLPGDRVGDEQYF. The full variable domain, in which reference TRBV5-1 and TRBJ2-7 provide the parts outside the CDR3, is KAGVTQTPRYLIKTRGQQVTLSCSPISGHRSVSWYQQTPGQGLQFLFEYFSETQRNKGNFPGRFSGRQFSNSRSEMNVSTLELGDSALYLCASSLPGDRVGDEQYFGPGTRLTVT.

V is TRBV5-6 and J is TRBJ2-7, with D possibly TRBD2 on 5 matching bases. Trimming cost V 0 bases and J 1 base, with 8 bases left between them. The CDR3 contains 14 residues. CDR1 is SGHDT and CDR2 is YYEEEE in the germline V gene. This CDR3 is CASSLAGVSYEQYF. CDR3 sequence (DNA): TGTGCCAGCAGCTTGGCCGGGGTTTCCTACGAGCAGTACTTC.

The genes are TRBV27 and TRBJ2-3; 11 bases map to TRBD2. The germline V gene encodes CDR1 MNHEY and CDR2 SMNVEV (reference sequence). Losses at the gene ends were 8 bases for V and 2 bases for J; bases not matched to a gene: 21. The CDR3 totals 20 residues. The CDR3 sequence is CASYPEGSGRAFVDTDTQYF. CDR3 bases: TGTGCCAGCTACCCCGAGGGTAGCGGGAGGGCCTTCGTCGACACAGATACGCAGTATTTT.

The chain employs TRBV28 and TRBJ1-1, with D perhaps matching TRBD1 (6 bases). The germline gives CDR1 MDHEN, CDR2 SYDVKM. V shed 7 bases and J shed 1 base, with 13 bases lying between them. There are 14 residues in the CDR3. CDR3 loop: CASTVGGPNTEAFF. Written as DNA, the CDR3 is TGTGCCAGCACCGTAGGGGGACCGAACACTGAAGCTTTCTTT.

V is TRBV19 and J is TRBJ1-1; D is perhaps TRBD1 (5 bases). CDR1 is LNHDA and CDR2 is SQIVND in the germline V gene (reference sequence). CDR3 length: 15 amino acids. Trimming stripped 2 bases from V and 4 bases from J, with 14 bases between. The CDR3 DNA is TGTGCCAGTAGTATAAACTCGGGGGTAGGCACTGAAGCTTTCTTT. Encoded protein: CASSINSGVGTEAFF.

This chain joins TRBV7-9 and TRBJ1-4, with no clear D. The CDR3 consists of 11 residues. The germline V gene encodes CDR1 SEHNR and CDR2 FQNEAQ (reference sequence). V lost 5 bases, J lost 9 bases, and 7 bases lay in between. The CDR3 region is CASSGTKKLFF. The CDR3 DNA reads as TGTGCCAGCAGCGGAACTAAAAAACTGTTTTTT.

The V call is TRBV5-1, the J call TRBJ2-7, with a weak D call TRBD2 (5 bases). Trimming shortened V by 3 bases and J by 0 bases, and 10 bases separated the two germline ends. This CDR3 comprises 14 residues. Germline lookup yields CDR1 SGHRS and CDR2 YFSETQ. The CDR3 is CASSSEESSYEQYF. The DNA for the CDR3 is TGCGCCAGCAGCTCGGAGGAGAGCTCCTACGAGCAGTACTTC.

The genes are TRBV11-2 and TRBJ2-7; 8 nucleotides agree with TRBD1. Per germline, CDR1 SGHAT and CDR2 FQNNGV. The CDR3 contains 13 residues. After removal of 7 bases from V and 2 bases from J, the junction contained 4 bases not matched to a gene. CDR3 nucleotide sequence: TGTGCCAGCATCCGGACAGGGACCTACGAGCAGTACTTC. Its protein product is CASIRTGTYEQYF.

The V gene is TRBV28, the J gene TRBJ2-4; maybe TRBD2 (6 bases). CDR1 MDHEN and CDR2 SYDVKM come from the germline V gene. This CDR3 has 14 amino acids. The V end lost 3 bases, the J end lost 8 bases, and 14 bases lay between the germline ends. The CDR3 loop reads CASSLVQGGYIQYF. CDR3 nucleotide sequence: TGTGCCAGCAGTTTGGTCCAGGGAGGTTACATTCAGTACTTC.

This sequence joins TRBV9 and TRBJ2-2; perhaps TRBD1 as D (5 bases). V dropped 1 base and J dropped 0 bases, with 16 bases sitting between them. CDR3 length: 18 residues. Germline CDR1 and CDR2: SGDLS and YYNGEE. This CDR3 is CASSVIGHGQTNTGELFF. The CDR3 nucleotides are TGTGCCAGCAGCGTAATAGGACACGGGCAGACGAACACCGGGGAGCTGTTTTTT.

This chain links TRBV30 with TRBJ2-7; tentative D call: TRBD1 (5 bases). CDR3 length: 15 residues. Germline CDR1 reads GTSNPN; CDR2 reads SVGIG (reference sequence). With 2 bases removed from V and 3 bases from J, the gap between germline ends came to 17 bases. As DNA, the CDR3 is TGTGCCTGGAGTACAGGCAAGCCCTCCTACTACGAGCAGTACTTC. Residues: CAWSTGKPSYYEQYF.

The chain has TRBV6-6 and TRBJ2-7; no reliable D call. The CDR3 consists of 14 residues. Trimming stripped 5 bases from V and 6 bases from J, with 17 bases between. Germline V lookup: CDR1 MNHNY, CDR2 SVGAGI (reference sequence). CDR3 protein: CASSDDIFDTEQYF. The CDR3 region has the DNA TGTGCCAGCAGTGACGACATCTTTGACACCGAGCAGTACTTC.

V usage is TRBV7-9 and J usage is TRBJ2-7, with D possibly TRBD1 on 6 matching bases. This CDR3 contains 14 residues. The V gene lost 8 bases and the J gene lost 2 bases, with 16 bases spanning the gap. Per the germline V gene, CDR1 is SEHNR and CDR2 is FQNEAQ (reference sequence). This chain's CDR3 is CASRRQGNTYEQYF. CDR3 in DNA: TGTGCCAGCCGGCGGCAGGGGAATACCTACGAGCAGTACTTC.

The J gene is TRBJ2-3, the V gene TRBV10-1, with 9 bases identical to TRBD2. With V trimmed by 10 bases and J by 4 bases, 6 bases remained unmatched. This CDR3 is built from 13 residues. Germline assignment: CDR1 WNHNN and CDR2 SYGVQD (reference sequence). For the CDR3, the DNA is TGCGCCACCTCGACTAGCGGAGCAGATACGCAGTATTTT. Its protein is CATSTSGADTQYF.